This is a list of T cell receptor beta chains from one sample in a study of T cell responses to AZD1222 COVID-19 vaccine. The data were produced by immunoSEQ multiplex PCR, yet TCRdb's version contains in-frame clones alone and is incomplete. The sample lists approximately 68,000 clones; about 91% were seen once. This material consisted of peripheral blood, taken on day 0 of AZD1222 vaccination. These receptors all stem from an adult in good health. Both conserved end residues are part of each CDR3. A D gene is named only where the DNA matches it firmly. Expanded clones get a size class; other rows say once, few or many, or leave the size out.

TRBJ2-5,15,-,TRBV11-1,-,TGTGCCAGCCGACCGCGGGACCGACGGCGGGAGACCCAGTACTTC,CASRPRDRRRETQYF
TRBJ2-1,14,-,TRBV19,TRBD2,TGTGCCAGTAGAGGCCTAGCGGGAGTGTATGAGCAGTTCTTC,CASRGLAGVYEQFF
TRBJ1-1,14,once,TRBV18,-,TGTGCCAGCTCCCTTACAGAAATGAACACTGAAGCTTTCTTT,CASSLTEMNTEAFF
TRBJ2-1,15,-,TRBV5-5,TRBD2,TGTGCCAGCAGGGGGAGCGGGAGGGCCCTCAATGAGCAGTTCTTC,CASRGSGRALNEQFF
TRBJ2-1,19,-,TRBV6-2/TRBV6-3,-,TGTGCCAGCAGTTACCCCCGGTCGGCTCCTAGCCGCTCCTACAATGAGCAGTTCTTC,CASSYPRSAPSRSYNEQFF
TRBJ1-1,14,-,TRBV6-5,-,TGTGCCAGCAGTTACTCGAGAGGGAGCCCTGAAGCTTTCTTT,CASSYSRGSPEAFF
TRBJ1-5,13,-,TRBV12-3/TRBV12-4,TRBD1,TGTGCCAGCAGTTTAGACAGGGGTCAGCCCCAGCATTTT,CASSLDRGQPQHF
TRBJ2-2,16,-,TRBV4-1,TRBD1,TGCGCCAGCAGCCAGAATCGACAGGGCCCCTTCGGGGAGCTGTTTTTT,CASSQNRQGPFGELFF
TRBJ1-1,15,-,TRBV12-5,-,TGTGCTAGTGGTTTGAGGCGGGGCGGACACACTGAAGCTTTCTTT,CASGLRRGGHTEAFF
TRBJ2-7,14,-,TRBV27,-,TGTGCCAGCGGGGTTTCGGGGGACTCCTACGAGCAGTACTTC,CASGVSGDSYEQYF
TRBJ2-1,15,-,TRBV5-1,-,TGCGCCAGCAGCAGGGACGGTAGCTCCTACAATGAGCAGTTCTTC,CASSRDGSSYNEQFF
TRBJ2-7,14,-,TRBV7-9,-,TGTGCCAGCAGCACCACTCCTCGGGAGTACGAGCAGTACTTC,CASSTTPREYEQYF
TRBJ2-2,13,-,TRBV10-2,-,TGCGCCAGCACGGAACAGAGCACCGGGGAGCTGTTTTTT,CASTEQSTGELFF
TRBJ2-7,15,-,TRBV5-1,-,TGCGCCAGCAGAAGTGGCCCCTTCGGTGCCTACGAGCAGTACTTC,CASRSGPFGAYEQYF
TRBJ2-3,11,-,TRBV9,-,TGTGCCAGCAGCGTGGAAGATACGCAGTATTTT,CASSVEDTQYF
TRBJ2-2,16,-,TRBV5-1,TRBD2,TGCGCCAGCAGCTTGGTGGGGGGGAGTACCACCGGGGAGCTGTTTTTT,CASSLVGGSTTGELFF
TRBJ1-5,13,-,TRBV10-3,-,TGTGCCATTCAGGAGTATAGCAATCAGCCCCAGCATTTT,CAIQEYSNQPQHF
TRBJ2-2,14,-,TRBV7-2,-,TGTGCCAGCAGCCCGACTCTGAACACCGGGGAGCTGTTTTTT,CASSPTLNTGELFF
TRBJ2-6,15,-,TRBV5-5,TRBD1,TGTGCCAGCAGCGGGACAGCCTCTGGGGCCAACGTCCTGACTTTC,CASSGTASGANVLTF
TRBJ2-1,16,-,TRBV11-3,TRBD2,TGTGCCAGCAGCTTAGATCTTCGGGGGGGTCACAATGAGCAGTTCTTC,CASSLDLRGGHNEQFF
TRBJ1-6,15,-,TRBV3-1/TRBV3-2,-,TGTGCCAGCAGCCATGGGAGCTCCTATAATTCACCCCTCCACTTT,CASSHGSSYNSPLHF
TRBJ2-7,16,-,TRBV5-6,-,TGTGCCAGCAGCTCGCGGGACAGCTCACAATCCTACGAGCAGTACTTC,CASSSRDSSQSYEQYF
TRBJ1-1,14,-,TRBV5-6,-,TGTGCCAGCAGCTTTGGGACGCGGAACACTGAAGCTTTCTTT,CASSFGTRNTEAFF
TRBJ2-7,14,-,TRBV5-1,-,TGCGCCAGCAGCTTGGTAGTCAACTCCTACGAGCAGTACTTC,CASSLVVNSYEQYF
TRBJ1-4,14,-,TRBV7-8,-,TGTGCCAGCAGCTCCAGGGGAACTAATGAAAAACTGTTTTTT,CASSSRGTNEKLFF
TRBJ2-2,17,once,TRBV4-3,TRBD2,TGCGCCAGCAGCCAAGAACGGCGGGGGGCGGAAACCGGGGAGCTGTTTTTT,CASSQERRGAETGELFF
TRBJ1-2,12,-,TRBV6-1,-,TGTGCCAGCAGTGATTGGCCACGCGGCTACACCTTC,CASSDWPRGYTF
TRBJ1-2,13,-,TRBV27,-,TGTGCCAGCAGTTCCCAGGGCAGCTATGGCTACACCTTC,CASSSQGSYGYTF
TRBJ1-2,14,-,TRBV19,-,TGTGCCAGTAGTATGAGGTGGCAGGGCCAAGGCTACACCTTC,CASSMRWQGQGYTF
TRBJ2-4,16,-,TRBV12-5,-,TGTGCTAGTGGCCCCCCCCTCGATGGGGCCAAAAACATTCAGTACTTC,CASGPPLDGAKNIQYF
TRBJ2-7,15,-,TRBV19,TRBD1,TGTGCCAGTAGTATTGGACAGGGGCGGTGGAACGAGCAGTACTTC,CASSIGQGRWNEQYF
TRBJ2-3,15,once,TRBV3-1/TRBV3-2,-,TGTGCCAGCAGCCAGAGTCAGGGTGTCACAGATACGCAGTATTTT,CASSQSQGVTDTQYF
TRBJ1-3,15,once,TRBV5-1,TRBD1,TGCGCCAGCAGCTTAGGGACAGGCTCTGGAAACACCATATATTTT,CASSLGTGSGNTIYF
TRBJ2-3,14,-,TRBV5-1,-,TGCGCCGCGAAGACAGGAGACGGGGAAGATACGCAGTATTTT,CAAKTGDGEDTQYF
TRBJ2-7,14,-,TRBV4-1,-,TGCGCCAGCAGCCAATTCGAGAAAGGCTACGAGCAGTACTTC,CASSQFEKGYEQYF
TRBJ1-1,15,once,TRBV7-9,TRBD1,TGTGCCAGCAGCGTACAGGGGGCGCTTGGCACTGAAGCTTTCTTT,CASSVQGALGTEAFF
TRBJ2-3,15,few,TRBV6-5,TRBD2,TGTGCCAGCAGTTACTCTAGCGGGGGGGGAAGTACGCAGTATTTT,CASSYSSGGGSTQYF
TRBJ2-2,16,-,TRBV19,-,TGTGCCAGCCTAGGGAGACTCCTTCCGCGTACCGGGGAGCTGTTTTTT,CASLGRLLPRTGELFF
TRBJ2-7,12,few,TRBV30,-,TGTGCCTGGGCAGGCCGCTCCTACGAGCAGTACTTC,CAWAGRSYEQYF
TRBJ2-3,16,-,TRBV5-4,-,TGTGCCAGCAGCTTGGCCCCAGCGGGCATCACAGATACGCAGTATTTT,CASSLAPAGITDTQYF
TRBJ1-1,14,-,TRBV4-1,-,TGCGCCAGCAGCCAAGAGTTGGGGGGGACTGAAGCTTTCTTT,CASSQELGGTEAFF
TRBJ1-5,15,-,TRBV27,-,TGTGCCAGCAGTCGGAGGACGGGGAGGGATCAGCCCCAGCATTTT,CASSRRTGRDQPQHF
TRBJ2-1,15,-,TRBV2,TRBD2,TGTGCCACCGAGCCCCCGGGACTAGGAAAGAATGAGCAGTTCTTC,CATEPPGLGKNEQFF
TRBJ1-6,15,-,TRBV7-9,-,TGTGCCAGCAGCGCGGACAGAACCTATAATTCACCCCTCCACTTT,CASSADRTYNSPLHF
TRBJ1-5,14,-,TRBV2,-,TGTGCCAGCATCGGAGCTTATAGCAATCAGCCCCAGCATTTT,CASIGAYSNQPQHF
TRBJ2-5,14,once,TRBV30,TRBD1,TGTGCCTGGAGTCCTGACAGGGGTACGGAGACCCAGTACTTC,CAWSPDRGTETQYF
TRBJ2-1,15,-,TRBV30,-,TGTGCCTGGGGACGGACGTCCCCCTCCTACAATGAGCAGTTCTTC,CAWGRTSPSYNEQFF
TRBJ1-2,14,-,TRBV19,-,TGTGCCAGTAGTGTCTGGGACGGATCCTATGGCTACACCTTC,CASSVWDGSYGYTF
TRBJ2-7,18,few,TRBV28,TRBD2,TGTGCCAGCAGTTTCCTATCTCTAGCGGGAATCCGCCGCTACGAGCAGTACTTC,CASSFLSLAGIRRYEQYF
TRBJ2-4,15,-,TRBV7-2,TRBD1,TGTGCCAGCAGCCCCCGGGACAGAACTTCTAACATTCAGTACTTC,CASSPRDRTSNIQYF
TRBJ2-7,14,-,TRBV7-9,-,TGTGCCAGCAGCGGGGGTTTACTTATTTACGAGCAGTACTTC,CASSGGLLIYEQYF
TRBJ1-6,14,-,TRBV30,-,TGTGCCTGGAGTAAGTTACAAGTTGATTCACCCCTCCACTTT,CAWSKLQVDSPLHF
TRBJ1-2,15,-,TRBV10-1,-,TGCGCCAGCAGTGGAGAGACAGGTACGAACTATGGCTACACCTTC,CASSGETGTNYGYTF
TRBJ2-3,14,once,TRBV6-5,-,TGTGCCAGCATTAACTGGGAGTCCACAGATACGCAGTATTTT,CASINWESTDTQYF
TRBJ2-2,18,-,TRBV7-8,TRBD2,TGTGCCAGCAGCCCTCTCAAGGGGGGCGGGAGGCTCGCCGGGGAGCTGTTTTTT,CASSPLKGGGRLAGELFF
TRBJ1-5,14,-,TRBV5-6,-,TGTGCCAGCAGCAGAACAGGGATCAGTCAGCCCCAGCATTTT,CASSRTGISQPQHF
TRBJ2-3,12,-,TRBV6-2/TRBV6-3,-,TGTGCCAGCACCCCGACGGGCGATACGCAGTATTTT,CASTPTGDTQYF
TRBJ2-7,16,-,TRBV13,TRBD2,TGTGCCAGCAGCCCAGGACTAGCGGGATTTAGTTACGAGCAGTACTTC,CASSPGLAGFSYEQYF
TRBJ2-2,15,-,TRBV5-1,TRBD1,TGCGCCAGCAGCTCCGGGACAGGGCTTGCCGGGGAGCTGTTTTTT,CASSSGTGLAGELFF
TRBJ2-3,14,-,TRBV19,TRBD1,TGTGCCAGTAGAGGACAGGGGGCTGGAGATACGCAGTATTTT,CASRGQGAGDTQYF